This TCR beta chain was profiled in a study of Ad26.COV2.S vaccination and SARS-CoV-2 variants. Findings and caveats of the study: There was reportedly substantial breadth in spike-specific CD8+ and CD4+ T cell responses after vaccination.

This CDR3 is built from 13 residues. With 2 bases removed from V and 3 bases from J, the gap between germline ends came to 8 bases. From germline, CDR1 is LNHDA and CDR2 SQIVND (reference sequence). To note about this clone: The antigen is not known.

Indicated treatment: over 15 received Ad26.COV2.S at low or high dose, single or two shots; about 5 received placebo; per-sample allocation not given. Each sample was drawn 63 days after the first injection (of vaccine or placebo). Data came from immunoSEQ multiplex PCR; TCRdb stores just in-frame clones and leaves some out. Of over 400,000 clones listed, around 92% were seen once; the top ten hold around 1.7%. This receptor was obtained from a person aged 18 to 65 who received the Ad26.COV2.S COVID-19 vaccine or a placebo. Sequencing used peripheral blood, obtained in a trial of Ad26.COV2.S vaccine versus placebo. The V gene is TRBV19, the J gene TRBJ2-7; no clear D gene. Here the CDR3 reads CASSISPNYEQYF. CDR3 DNA: TGTGCCAGTAGTATAAGCCCGAACTACGAGCAGTACTTC.